This TCR beta chain originates from a study of Ad26.COV2.S vaccination and SARS-CoV-2 variants. The wider study: Recipients of Ad26.COV2.S got it intramuscularly, once or twice 56 days apart. Study-level findings and limits: There was reportedly substantial breadth in spike-specific CD8+ and CD4+ T cell responses after vaccination. Vaccine and placebo recipients had similar non-spike TCR breadth.

Here immunoSEQ multiplex PCR was the method, and the copy in TCRdb shows in-frame clones only, minus some. The sample records over 450,000 clones, about nine tenths being singletons. Details on this clone: The antigen remains unidentified.

Germline trimming cut 4 bases from V and 3 bases from J; bases unmatched to any gene: 5. From germline, CDR1 is SGHRS and CDR2 YFSETQ. The CDR3 is 14 amino acids. Sample treatment: around 19 received Ad26.COV2.S at low or high dose, single or two shots; several received placebo; per-sample allocation not given. On day 63 after the first injection, vaccine and placebo recipients gave samples. The chain employs TRBV5-1 and TRBJ2-7; 9 bases fit TRBD1. Sequencing used peripheral blood, obtained in a trial of Ad26.COV2.S vaccine versus placebo. This TCR came from a person between 18 and 65 years old who received the Ad26.COV2.S COVID-19 vaccine or a placebo. DNA for the CDR3: TGCGCCAGCAGCAAACCGGGACAGGGCTACGAGCAGTACTTC. The encoded protein is CASSKPGQGYEQYF.